The clone carrying this T cell receptor (beta chain) was observed a few times. Its antigen remains unidentified. These data belong to a study of cytomegalovirus exposure and HLA in healthy donors. Findings and caveats of the study: Cytomegalovirus association was listed for 170 or so TCR beta chains. Analysis was carried out at a later point, and it linked a missense DCLRE1C variant to TCR beta V- and J-gene trimming.

The V and J ends lost 2 bases and 8 bases respectively, with 12 bases between them. Germline lookup yields CDR1 WNHNN and CDR2 SYGVQD (reference sequence). CDR3 length: 14 amino acids. In the PCR, 60 Vbeta and 13 Jbeta primers were used. Authors' processing steps: In a later analysis, around 10 million of 60 million to 80 million unique beta chains occurred in at least two donors. Libraries were prepared by immunoSEQ multiplex PCR; TCRdb keeps only in-frame clonotypes and omits some of them. Clone size and the V and J calls come from that table; the DNA yielded D and trimming. The table has approximately 110,000 clones, over 60% seen once.

The sequencing input was PBMCs. The receptor comes from a female donor in good health and CMV-seropositive. V and J are TRBV10-1 and TRBJ1-4; D possibly corresponds to TRBD1 (6 bases). The CDR3 DNA sequence: TGCGCCAGCAGTGAGGGGGGCTTCGGAGAAAAACTGTTTTTT. This encodes CASSEGGFGEKLFF.